This T cell receptor (beta chain) appears in the sequencing data of a study of technical replicates of blood from several donors. Method: immunoSEQ multiplex PCR; TCRdb's copy keeps in-frame clones and lacks some. Of about 63,000 clones in the sample, around nine tenths were seen once. The receptor was derived from a human donor in good health. Some clones in this sample may be carry-over from other donors' samples. The sequencing input was PBMCs.

The CDR3 loop is CARSHLPTGMDNIQYF. DNA for the CDR3: TGTGCCAGAAGCCACCTTCCGACAGGGATGGATAACATTCAGTACTTC. The chain joins TRBV5-3 to TRBJ2-4, with TRBD1 identical over 7 bases. TRBV5-3 is labeled an ORF, and its function is uncertain. With 4 bases clipped from V and 7 bases from J, the junction kept 14 bases outside the gene matches. The CDR3 runs to 16 residues.